Below, 27 T cell receptor beta chains from the same sample are listed, as sequenced in a study of T cell responses to AZD1222 COVID-19 vaccine. The table came from immunoSEQ multiplex PCR; TCRdb's copy has only in-frame clones and leaves some out. The table shows about 140,000 clones, with about 88% occurring only once. The starting material was peripheral blood, obtained 28 days after the second AZD1222 dose. The receptor set was obtained from an adult who received the AZD1222 COVID-19 vaccine.

The chain links TRBV12-3 or TRBV12-4 to TRBJ1-5; D unclear. Trimming cost V 5 bases and J 3 bases, with 8 bases left between them. CDR3 length equals 13 residues. The CDR3 sequence: CASSLGFNQPQHF. The CDR3 DNA follows: TGTGCCAGCAGTCTCGGGTTCAATCAGCCCCAGCATTTT.

The V call is TRBV7-2, the J call TRBJ2-7; D is unclear. V was cut by 1 base and J by 0 bases, with 7 bases left in between. Germline V gene sequence: CDR1 SGHTA, CDR2 FQGNSA. The CDR3 is 14 residues long. In DNA, the CDR3 is TGTGCCAGCAGCTTAGATCGCCTCTCCTACGAGCAGTACTTC. As protein: CASSLDRLSYEQYF.

This chain joins TRBV13 and TRBJ1-1, with D possibly being TRBD1 (6 bases). This CDR3 is 13 amino acids long. V gave up 5 bases and J gave up 11 bases, with 18 bases separating them. From germline, CDR1 is PRHDT and CDR2 FYEKMQ (reference sequence). CDR3 coding DNA: TGTGCCAGCAGCCTGGGACAAAGAGCTTACGCTTTCTTT. Amino acid sequence: CASSLGQRAYAFF.

Only one count was recorded for this clone. The V call is TRBV28, the J call TRBJ1-4; no definite D call. Between the trimmed V and J ends, which lost 6 bases and 8 bases, there was a span of 16 bases. Per the germline V gene, CDR1 is MDHEN and CDR2 is SYDVKM. CDR3 length equals 14 residues. Written as DNA, the CDR3 is TGTGCCAGCAGCCCCAGCCGGTCTCGCGAAAAACTGTTTTTT. Translated: CASSPSRSREKLFF.

The chain carries TRBV21-1 and TRBJ2-7; TRBD2 is the table's D call, not checked against the DNA. TRBV21-1 represents a pseudogene. The CDR3 has 15 residues. This CDR3 is CASSKAWGDSYEQYF. CDR3 coding DNA: TGTGCCAGCAGCAAAGCGTGGGGAGACTCCTACGAGCAGTACTTC.

This clone was seen a few times. The rearrangement joins TRBV7-2 to TRBJ2-1; TRBD2 matches 7 bases. This CDR3 is built from 14 residues. With V trimmed by 2 bases and J by 6 bases, 4 bases remained unmatched. The germline V gene has CDR1 SGHTA and CDR2 FQGNSA. The CDR3 DNA reads TGTGCCAGCAGCTTAACCGGGAGGTCCAATGAGCAGTTCTTC. Its protein product is CASSLTGRSNEQFF. The full variable domain, its missing parts supplied by reference TRBV7-2 and TRBJ2-1, is GAGVSQSPSNKVTEKGKDVELRCDPISGHTALYWYRQSLGQGLEFLIYFQGNSAPDKSGLPSDRFSAERTGGSVSTLTIQRTQQEDSAVYLCASSLTGRSNEQFFGPGTRLTVL.

This sequence joins TRBV3-1 (or the pseudogene TRBV3-2) and TRBJ2-3; D gene unclear. Germline V gene sequence: CDR1 LGHDT, CDR2 YNNKEL (reference sequence). The germline V and J ends were trimmed by 0 bases and 5 bases, with 9 bases remaining between them. The CDR3 has 14 amino acids. CDR3 in DNA: TGTGCCAGCAGCCAAGATCAATACGGAGATACGCAGTATTTT. Translation gives CASSQDQYGDTQYF.

This chain links TRBV9 with TRBJ2-1, with D unclear. In germline, CDR1 is SGDLS, CDR2 YYNGEE. The CDR3 length is 18 residues. The V gene lost 4 bases and the J gene lost 4 bases, with 24 bases spanning the gap. CDR3 region: CASSPRGQAGSLYNEQFF. For the CDR3, the DNA is TGTGCCAGCAGCCCCCGCGGTCAGGCAGGCAGTTTATACAATGAGCAGTTCTTC.

Points on this clone: The sample carries other DNA sequences with the same CDR3. The rearrangement uses TRBV20-1 and TRBJ2-2, with a tentative D call TRBD1 (5 bases). V was shortened by 3 bases and J by 4 bases, with 9 bases between the two germline ends. The germline CDR1 and CDR2 sequences are DFQATT and SNEGSKA (reference sequence). The CDR3 is made up of 13 amino acids. The CDR3 coding sequence is TGCAGTGCTAGTCGTGGGGCCACCGGGGAGCTGTTTTTT. It translates to CSASRGATGELFF.

This clone was seen just once. The chain links TRBV7-2 to TRBJ1-5, with TRBD1 matching 8 bases. Unmatched junction bases numbered 6, after V lost 5 bases and J lost 3 bases. The CDR3 covers 15 residues. Germline lookup yields CDR1 SGHTA and CDR2 FQGNSA. CDR3 nucleotides: TGTGCCAGCAGCCCAGGGGGCAATTCCAATCAGCCCCAGCATTTT. Protein: CASSPGGNSNQPQHF.

The chain is built from TRBV10-3 and TRBJ2-1; the match to TRBD1 covers 7 bases. V lost 6 bases to trimming and J lost 4 bases; unmatched junction nucleotides: 6. CDR1 and CDR2 (germline): ENHRY, SYGVKD. This CDR3 is 14 amino acids long. The DNA for the CDR3 is TGTGCCATCAGACAGGGGTCCTCGTACAATGAGCAGTTCTTC. It yields the protein CAIRQGSSYNEQFF.

This clone was observed a single time. The chain combines TRBV28 with TRBJ2-5; 11 nucleotides match TRBD2. Germline CDR1 is MDHEN and CDR2 is SYDVKM. The CDR3 length is 16 residues. The V gene end was trimmed by 3 bases and the J gene end by 5 bases; junction bases not matched to a gene: 8. The CDR3 spells CASSLSLAGGVETQYF. The CDR3 coding sequence is TGTGCCAGCAGTTTGAGTCTAGCGGGAGGAGTGGAGACCCAGTACTTC.

The rearrangement uses TRBV5-1 and TRBJ1-4; no reliable D call. Trimming took off 0 bases at V and 0 bases at J, with 12 bases between the two ends. Per the germline V gene, CDR1 is SGHRS and CDR2 is YFSETQ. CDR3 length: 17 residues. CDR3: CASSLGTKDATNEKLFF. CDR3 nucleotides: TGCGCCAGCAGCTTGGGGACGAAAGATGCAACTAATGAAAAACTGTTTTTT.

This clone was detected once. The chain couples TRBV6-5 to TRBJ1-1; D is uncertain. Germline V gives CDR1 MNHEY, CDR2 SVGAGI. The V end lost 0 bases, the J end lost 7 bases, and 9 bases lay between the germline ends. The CDR3 is 13 amino acids. The CDR3, as DNA: TGTGCCAGCAGTTACTCAACGGGAGTTGAAGCTTTCTTT. Protein product: CASSYSTGVEAFF.

The chain couples TRBV15 to TRBJ1-2, with D hard to call. Trimming took 0 bases from V and 3 from J, leaving 5 bases between them. The CDR3 has 13 residues. Germline loops: CDR1 LNHNV, CDR2 YYDKDF (reference sequence). The CDR3 sequence: CATSRDRDYGYTF. In nucleotides, the CDR3 is TGTGCCACCAGCAGAGATAGGGACTATGGCTACACCTTC.

The rearrangement joins TRBV6-2 or TRBV6-3 to TRBJ1-2, with 7 nucleotides matching TRBD1. V was pared by 4 bases and J by 8 bases, with 10 bases of the junction left unmatched. Germline CDR1 is MNHEY and CDR2 is SVGEGT. The CDR3 spans 14 residues. CDR3 bases: TGTGCCAGCAGTTCAACCCGGGACAGTGGGGGCTACACCTTC. Residues: CASSSTRDSGGYTF.

The CDR3, as DNA: TGTGCCAGCAGTCATGGACAGGGAGATGGCTACACCTTC. Protein: CASSHGQGDGYTF. V is TRBV12-3 or TRBV12-4 and J is TRBJ1-2; 8 nucleotides line up with TRBD1. The J segment lost 6 bases and the V segment lost 5 bases, leaving 5 bases of the junction unmatched. There are 13 residues in the CDR3.

This clone appeared once. The gene calls are TRBV5-4 and TRBJ2-6; perhaps TRBD1 as D (5 bases). V was clipped by 0 bases and J by 0 bases, with 13 bases between them. The CDR3 runs to 18 residues. CDR1 is SGHNT and CDR2 is YYREEE in the germline V gene (reference sequence). The CDR3 DNA follows: TGTGCCAGCAGCTTGGGGGCAGGGTACGGCTCTGGGGCCAACGTCCTGACTTTC. It is translated as CASSLGAGYGSGANVLTF. The variable domain in full, with the rest retrieved from reference TRBV5-4 and TRBJ2-6, is ETGVTQSPTHLIKTRGQQVTLRCSSQSGHNTVSWYQQALGQGPQFIFQYYREEENGRGNFPPRFSGLQFPNYSSELNVNALELDDSALYLCASSLGAGYGSGANVLTFGAGSRLTVL.

The rearrangement uses TRBV6-6 and TRBJ2-7; 10 positions agree with TRBD1. V dropped 2 bases and J dropped 4; count of bases not matched to a gene: 2. Per the germline V gene, CDR1 is MNHNY and CDR2 is SVGAGI (reference sequence). CDR3 length: 14 residues. This chain's CDR3 is CASSYQGQGYEQYF. As DNA, the CDR3 is TGTGCCAGCAGTTACCAGGGACAGGGGTACGAGCAGTACTTC.

This chain joins TRBV18 and TRBJ1-1; D gene unclear. The germline CDR1 and CDR2 sequences are KGHSH and LQKENI. Trimming removed 6 bases from V and 3 bases from J, with 8 bases in between. CDR3 length: 12 amino acids. The CDR3 loop reads CASSRFDTEAFF. As DNA, the CDR3 is TGTGCCAGCTCTCGATTTGACACTGAAGCTTTCTTT.

This clone has only one observation. This rearrangement joins TRBV6-5 to TRBJ1-5; 7 bases are a match to TRBD1. Losses at the gene ends were 4 bases for V and 6 bases for J; bases not matched to a gene: 6. Looked up from germline, CDR1 is MNHEY and CDR2 is SVGAGI. CDR3 length: 14 amino acids. The CDR3 is CASSSGQWSQPQHF. The DNA of the CDR3 is TGTGCCAGCAGTTCGGGACAGTGGAGTCAGCCCCAGCATTTT.

The table lists this clone with a count of one. V is TRBV21-1 and J is TRBJ1-6. TRBV21-1 is labeled a pseudogene. The CDR3 sequence is 15 residues long. The CDR3 spells CASQGPRGYNSPLHF. In DNA, the CDR3 is TGTGCCAGCCAAGGGCCCAGAGGCTATAATTCACCCCTCCACTTT.

The chain carries TRBV28 and TRBJ1-1; D gene unclear. Trimming left V 5 bases short and J 11 bases short, with 12 bases between. The CDR3 totals 11 residues. Germline lookup yields CDR1 MDHEN and CDR2 SYDVKM. The chain's CDR3 is CASSPLHDAFF. DNA of the CDR3: TGTGCCAGCAGTCCCCTTCATGACGCTTTCTTT.

J is TRBJ1-5 and V is TRBV6-6; TRBD1 agrees at 7 bases. V lost 0 bases and J lost 4; bases outside the gene matches: 6. Germline assignment: CDR1 MNHNY and CDR2 SVGAGI (reference sequence). The CDR3 is made up of 16 amino acids. The CDR3 is CASSYSIGTANQPQHF. The CDR3 DNA sequence: TGTGCCAGCAGTTACTCGATAGGGACAGCTAATCAGCCCCAGCATTTT.

CDR3 nucleotide sequence: TGTGCCAGTAGTAGGGACAGCAAATCACCCCTCCACTTT. It encodes CASSRDSKSPLHF. The V gene is TRBV19, the J gene TRBJ1-6; 7 nucleotides match TRBD1. The CDR3 is 13 residues long. Germline V lookup: CDR1 LNHDA, CDR2 SQIVND (reference sequence). The junction had 4 bases not matched to a gene; V was cut back by 4 bases and J by 10 bases.

The rearrangement links TRBV28 to TRBJ2-7; 14 nucleotides line up with TRBD2. There are 19 residues in the CDR3. The germline gives CDR1 MDHEN, CDR2 SYDVKM. Unmatched junction bases numbered 19, after V lost 5 bases and J lost 7 bases. CDR3 residues: CASSTTRLAGGDVHMEQYF. CDR3 bases: TGTGCCAGCAGTACCACTCGACTAGCGGGAGGGGACGTACATATGGAGCAGTACTTC.

V is TRBV11-2 and J is TRBJ2-7; the D is unclear. Per the germline V gene, CDR1 is SGHAT and CDR2 is FQNNGV. This CDR3 contains 12 residues. V was cut by 5 bases and J by 4 bases, with 9 bases left in between. The CDR3: CASSMSRYEQYF. As DNA, the CDR3 is TGTGCCAGCAGCATGTCTAGGTACGAGCAGTACTTC.